This T cell receptor beta chain was recorded in a study of cytomegalovirus exposure and HLA in healthy donors (dated by TCRdb to about 2017). Notes on the research overall: An earlier analysis of some 550 of the donors reported 250 to 300 Gb of sequence data and approximately 110 million unique TCR beta sequences from roughly 180 million T cells. Roughly 300 gigabases of sequencing data and tens of millions of unique TCR sequences were included in an early release covering about 700 HLA-typed donors. Of the approximately 400 genotyped donors, 80% to 90% were placed in the genetic ancestry cluster associated with self-reported Caucasian donors. The aim of the study was to test whether cataloging public T cell receptors could identify signatures of past pathogen exposure. The T cell repertoires of roughly 660 subjects were profiled by immunosequencing and related to cytomegalovirus serostatus. Along with the approximately 600-subject first cohort, a separate validation cohort of around 110 different subjects was used. To predict cytomegalovirus infection status, the study combined high-throughput TCR immunosequencing, statistical association of individual TCRs with disease status, and machine learning. A later analysis re-examined previously published TCR beta repertoires from just over 650 donors and added high-resolution HLA genotyping to investigate patterns of TCR occurrence. In the later analysis, no new phenotypic data were used to find candidate immune exposures; instead, reliance was placed on TCR beta sequences and their occurrence across donors. To decide whether each TCR beta V gene segment behaved as functional or pseudogenic, an earlier analysis of some 600 of the donors relied on high-throughput TCR beta sequencing. Donor age, sex, ethnicity and CMV serostatus were compiled together with the repertoire data. In a later genetic analysis, genome-wide SNP genotypes for about three fifths of the 666 donors were used, and that subset was treated as a discovery cohort. All discovery cohort repertoires had been generated on a single sequencing platform. HLA typing included class I and class II loci at four-digit resolution. The number of typed donors differed by locus: about 620-630 for A, B, C, DRB1 and DQB1; 522 for DQA1; approximately 610 for DPA1; and approximately 450 for DPB1. A handful of DR-DQ haplotypes were handled as single units for association and clustering because linkage in the cohort was strong. Across around 400 genotyped donors of the cohort, an average of roughly 200,000 unique TCR beta nucleotide sequences per donor were sequenced, and 15% to 20% of those sequences were non-productive. The study at large found these results: In a later analysis, several top co-occurrence clusters were reported to appear linked to parvovirus B19, influenza, CMV and Epstein-Barr virus. A group of highly shared sequence variants was considered likely to be a technical artifact of the sequencing pipeline. Presence/absence analyses assumed roughly uniform sequencing depth across donors, an assumption that may not hold. A further reported finding was that TCR beta sequences accurately predicted the HLA-A and HLA-B alleles for most subjects in the first cohort. Specific HLA alleles were associated with more than 15,000 TCR beta sequences at a false discovery rate of 0.05 in a later analysis. Because HLA typing was missing for some donors at each locus, association tests included only the typed subset. A later analysis found that TCR association rates varied across HLA loci, with DRB1 alleles showing the most associated TCRs and HLA-C alleles the fewest. In a later analysis, HLA-associated TCR beta chains showed more clonal expansion and lower generation probabilities than non-associated chains that were equally common. Three of the identified cytomegalovirus-associated TCR beta chains were confirmed in vitro to be specific for cytomegalovirus antigens. An association between a missense DCLRE1C variant and V-gene and J-gene trimming of TCR beta chains was found in a later genetic analysis and replicated in an independent cohort. This cohort had only TCR beta chains sequenced, and the lack of alpha or paired-chain data limited which features could be detected. Linkage disequilibrium might explain the correlated functional status among segregating V segments, but an unknown experimental factor could not be ruled out. A later genetic analysis reported fewer N-insertions in productive TCRs among donors in an Asian-associated ancestry cluster than the roughly 620-donor mean. Cytomegalovirus status was reported to be diagnosed by the classifier with high specificity and sensitivity in both the original and validation cohorts. The only immune exposure information available for the cohort was CMV serostatus. The authors suggested that the approach could potentially be generalized to other disease states and immunological phenotypes. An earlier analysis of approximately 530 of the donors showed that most TCR beta V segments appeared in productive rearrangements either about 90% or about 30% of the time, which broadly matched IMGT annotations. When HLA alleles, especially DR and DQ, strongly co-occurred, TCR associations were difficult to assign to individual alleles. A total of 150 or so TCR beta chains were listed by the study as associated with cytomegalovirus. Most CMV-associated TCR beta chains appeared to be HLA-restricted in a later analysis, and the HLA associations seemed to be driven largely by CMV exposure. Across donors, most TCR sequences were observed very rarely, whereas some public TCRs were present in many individuals. Over 15 rarely observed V segments, including chromosome 9 orphons, were excluded from the earlier analysis of some 590 of the donors because counts were too low.

Concerning this clone itself: Its antigen is currently not known. There are no base qualities to consult, and no much larger clone falls within one base.

The library was obtained by the immunoSEQ multiplex PCR assay. The multiplex PCR relied on a mix of 60 forward primers for TCR Vbeta segments and 13 reverse primers for TCR Jbeta segments. The CDR3 region of rearranged TCR beta genes was amplified from genomic DNA by a multiplex PCR assay. The amplified TCR beta libraries were sequenced on the Illumina HiSeq System as 87-base-pair reads. In the source study's methods: A later analysis counted about 82 million unique TCR beta chains across the 640 or so repertoires, and 10 million to 12 million of these chains were shared by at least two donors. Raw reads were error-corrected and collapsed into unique sequences by a nearest-neighbor algorithm in which closely related sequences were merged to remove PCR and sequencing errors. V, D and J gene segments were assigned by aligning CDR3 sequences to IMGT reference sequences. For a sequence to be retained, a match of at least six nucleotides to both a V gene segment and a J gene segment was required. Rearrangements were classified as productive when the CDR3 lacked stop codons and remained in frame with V and J, and all other rearrangements were classified as non-productive. CDR3 was defined by IMGT convention, running from the second conserved V-encoded cysteine to the conserved J-encoded phenylalanine. Sequences without an unambiguous match to a single V gene segment were excluded from the earlier analysis of approximately 560 of the donors. In an earlier analysis of several hundred of the donors, a V segment was called functional when productive rearrangements were above 56.7%, and segregating when the standard deviation between donors exceeded 5%. To diagnose cytomegalovirus status from the catalog of TCR beta chain sequences, a statistical classification framework was built. In a later analysis, TCR nucleotide sequences were compared against IMGT/GENE-DB human TR gene sequences so that V and J genes could be assigned. A later analysis assigned CDR3 sequences and most-parsimonious VDJ recombination scenarios with the TCRdist pipeline. A later analysis defined each TCR beta chain by its CDR3 amino acid sequence plus V-gene family, and excluded reads lacking a unique V-gene family. In a later analysis, nearly 600 highly shared, low-generation-probability nucleotide sequences were removed to address suspected cross-contamination and a sequencing artifact. In a later analysis, a clonal expansion index for each public chain was calculated from normalized within-repertoire ranks of inferred template counts. In a later analysis, generation probabilities were computed using a VDJ recombination model fitted to out-of-frame rearrangements, and the results were checked against IGoR. In a later analysis, hypergeometric tests were used to score TCR-TCR, TCR-HLA and TCR-CMV co-occurrence, with a repertoire-size bias correction applied to TCR pairs. A later analysis estimated false discovery rates by permuting HLA or CMV assignments 20 times. In a later analysis, co-occurring TCRs were grouped with DBSCAN, and TCRdist sequence similarity was added when clustering was performed within HLA-allele-positive subsets. Repertoires with fewer than 30,000 or more than 120,000 public chains were left out of co-occurrence clustering, as were five repertoires with anomalous nucleotide sharing. The table comes from immuneACCESS by way of TCRdb, which keeps in-frame sequences with V and J called. Part of the clones is missing from these tables; in studies checked, under half for an unresolved V gene and the rest for unknown reasons. V and J calls and clone size are those listed in that table; D and trimming were worked out from the DNA. A total of fewer than 250,000 clones appear in this sample, roughly 80% of them only once. The top ten clones comprise about 3.1% of the sample.

The cohort was made up of under 800 healthy bone marrow donors. At the time of sampling, every cohort member was nominally healthy, though immune exposures that went unrecorded were likely present. The donor tested CMV seronegative and was one of the 352 seronegative cohort members. A peripheral blood sample was collected from each donor, and TCR beta sequencing was performed on peripheral blood mononuclear cells. The Qiagen DNeasy Blood Extraction Kit was used to extract genomic DNA from the blood cell samples. This clonotype was sampled from a young man in good health and CMV-seronegative. Sequencing was carried out using PBMCs.

The CDR3 has the sequence CASSLGGVLETQYF. The bases read TGTGCCAGCAGCTTAGGCGGGGTTCTGGAGACCCAGTACTTC. The chain links TRBV5-5 with TRBJ2-5, and possibly TRBD2, on 6 matching bases. There are 14 amino acids in the CDR3, from cysteine to phenylalanine inclusive. This entry keeps only the CDR3 DNA: 42 bases, framed from base 1. The trim is 2 bases for V and 5 bases for J, with a gap of 13 bases between the germline ends. From a lookup of the germline V gene (reference sequence), CDR1 and CDR2 are SGHKS and YYEKEE. The entire variable domain, with the stretches around the CDR3 drawn from the reference TRBV5-5 and TRBJ2-5 proteins, is DAGVTQSPTHLIKTRGQQVTLRCSPISGHKSVSWYQQVLGQGPQFIFQYYEKEERGRGNFPDRFSARQFPNYSSELNVNALLLGDSALYLCASSLGGVLETQYFGPGTRLLVL.